The T cell receptor (beta chain) under discussion was sequenced for a study of CD8 T cells in Susac syndrome. This CDR3 contains 16 residues. CDR1 is LGHNA, CDR2 YNFKEQ, per germline. Trimming removed 2 bases from V and 6 bases from J; junction bases left unmatched: 9. The authors reverse transcribed roughly 0.5 to 1 ug RNA with random hexamers. TCRdb fed the immunoSEQ multiplex PCR reads into MiXCR, producing one record per CDR3 protein. The table includes a few hundred thousand distinct CDR3 sequences, approximately 89% detected once. This receptor was obtained from a human donor with multiple sclerosis. V is TRBV4-2 and J is TRBJ2-2, with 7 positions matching TRBD1. What was sequenced was CD8+ T cells from PBMCs. As DNA, the CDR3 is TGTGCCAGCAGCCAACACCCCCCGACAGGGTCCGGGGAGCTGTTTTTT. This sequence encodes CASSQHPPTGSGELFF.